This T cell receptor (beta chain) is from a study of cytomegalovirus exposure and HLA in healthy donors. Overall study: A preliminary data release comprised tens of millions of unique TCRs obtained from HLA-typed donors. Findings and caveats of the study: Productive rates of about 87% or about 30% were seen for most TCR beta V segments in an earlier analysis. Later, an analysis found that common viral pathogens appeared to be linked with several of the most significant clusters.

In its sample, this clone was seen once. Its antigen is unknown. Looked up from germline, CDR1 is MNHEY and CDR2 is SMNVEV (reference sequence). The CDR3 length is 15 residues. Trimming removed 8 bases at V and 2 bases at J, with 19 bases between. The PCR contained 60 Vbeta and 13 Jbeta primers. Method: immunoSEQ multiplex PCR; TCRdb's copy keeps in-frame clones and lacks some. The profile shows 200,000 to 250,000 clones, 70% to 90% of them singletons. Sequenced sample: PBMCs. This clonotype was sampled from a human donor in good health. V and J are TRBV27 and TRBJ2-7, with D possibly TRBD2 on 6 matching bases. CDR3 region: CASSRTVSGTYEQYF. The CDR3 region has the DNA TGTGCCAGCTCCCGGACGGTTAGCGGAACCTACGAGCAGTACTTC.